The next 30 T cell receptor beta chains were all read from a single sample in a study of OX40 agonist ivuxolimab in advanced cancers. Receptor libraries were prepared by the immunoSEQ multiplex PCR assay. The clones in this table, taken by TCRdb from immuneACCESS, are in-frame only. Not every clone is retained; where verified, under half of the shortfall comes from an unresolved V gene, and the cause of the rest is unknown. This sample lists tens of thousands of clones; around 91% were detected once. 0.33% of the sample lies in the top ten. The sequences come from CD4+ or CD8+ T cells sorted from blood, collected in a trial of the OX40 agonist ivuxolimab. Receptors were obtained from an adult with an advanced solid tumor such as melanoma, head and neck, liver or kidney cancer.

The V and J genes are TRBV9 and TRBJ1-2; a possible D gene is TRBD1 (5 bases). Per the germline V gene, CDR1 is SGDLS and CDR2 is YYNGEE. The CDR3 is 14 residues long. Trimming removed 0 bases at V and 5 bases at J, with 11 bases between. CDR3 protein: CASSVALQEYGYTF. CDR3 in DNA: TGTGCCAGCAGCGTAGCTCTACAGGAATATGGCTACACCTTC.

The chain couples TRBV5-4 to TRBJ2-3; no reliable D call. Per the germline V gene, CDR1 is SGHNT and CDR2 is YYREEE (reference sequence). The CDR3 spans 12 residues. The V end was cut by 4 bases, the J end by 2 bases, with 5 bases between. The CDR3 is CASSPITDTQYF. The CDR3 nucleotides read TGTGCCAGCAGCCCTATCACAGATACGCAGTATTTT.

The chain links TRBV7-8 to TRBJ2-7; the match to TRBD2 covers 10 bases. This CDR3 is 16 amino acids long. J was trimmed by 4 bases and V by 1 base; bases with no gene match: 7. The germline CDR1 and CDR2 sequences are SGHVS and FQNEAQ. The CDR3 here is CASSLVDSGGPYEQYV. The CDR3, as DNA: TGTGCCAGCAGCTTAGTCGATAGCGGGGGGCCGTACGAGCAGTACGTC.

J is TRBJ1-3 and V is TRBV6-1; TRBD1 is a possible D gene (6 bases). The CDR3 contains 14 residues. The V and J ends lost 8 bases and 0 bases respectively, with 11 bases between them. Per germline, CDR1 MNHNS and CDR2 SASEGT. The CDR3 loop reads CASGRQDSGNTIYF. In DNA, the CDR3 is TGTGCCAGCGGGAGACAGGACTCTGGAAACACCATATATTTT.

The J gene is TRBJ2-5, the V gene TRBV5-1, with 8 nucleotides matching TRBD1. J gave up 6 bases and V 2 bases, and 6 bases lay outside the gene matches. The germline CDR1 and CDR2 sequences are SGHRS and YFSETQ. The CDR3 has 14 amino acids. CDR3 in amino acids: CASSFGGRGQTQYF. The DNA of the CDR3 is TGCGCCAGCAGCTTCGGAGGCAGGGGGCAGACCCAGTACTTC.

This chain connects TRBV14 to TRBJ1-2, with TRBD1 matching 8 bases. CDR1 is SGHDN, CDR2 FVKESK, per germline. CDR3 length: 15 amino acids. J was trimmed by 0 bases and V by 4 bases; bases with no gene match: 4. The CDR3 bases are TGTGCCAGCAGCCTCAGGGGGCGGTCTAACTATGGCTACACCTTC. Translating gives CASSLRGRSNYGYTF.

The rearrangement links TRBV29-1 to TRBJ2-3; 8 bases map to TRBD2. Germline values: CDR1 SQVTM, CDR2 ANQGSEA. The J segment lost 2 bases and the V segment lost 5 bases, leaving 9 bases of the junction unmatched. The CDR3 has 15 amino acids. The CDR3 loop reads CSVRRAGGSTDTQYF. CDR3 bases: TGCAGCGTTAGACGGGCGGGGGGCTCCACAGATACGCAGTATTTT.

The chain carries TRBV28 and TRBJ1-1; TRBD1 aligns across 8 bases. Germline-derived CDR1 and CDR2 are MDHEN and SYDVKM. After removal of 4 bases from V and 1 base from J, the junction contained 2 bases not matched to a gene. This CDR3 region has 14 residues. The CDR3 bases are TGTGCCAGCAGTTCGACAGGGGCGAACACTGAAGCTTTCTTT. The encoded protein is CASSSTGANTEAFF.

J is TRBJ1-4 and V is TRBV6-5; the D gene is possibly TRBD1 (6 bases). The CDR3 extends over 15 amino acids. Germline V gene lookup returns CDR1 MNHEY and CDR2 SVGAGI. V dropped 6 bases and J dropped 8 bases, with 19 bases sitting between them. The CDR3 region is CASSQTGTSAEKLFF. CDR3 sequence (DNA): TGTGCCAGCAGCCAAACCGGGACATCGGCAGAAAAACTGTTTTTT.

J is TRBJ2-3 and V is TRBV7-2, with 7 bases that match TRBD2. Trimming took 7 bases from V and 7 from J; bases not matched to a gene: 8. CDR1 and CDR2 from the germline V gene are SGHTA and FQGNSA. The CDR3 contains 13 residues. The CDR3 protein is CASNKGGKNTQYF. The CDR3 nucleotides are TGTGCCAGCAATAAGGGAGGGAAAAATACGCAGTATTTT.

The chain links TRBV19 to TRBJ2-2; the match to TRBD1 covers 9 bases. Germline values: CDR1 LNHDA, CDR2 SQIVND (reference sequence). The CDR3 is 16 amino acids. V lost 4 bases and J lost 7; bases outside the gene matches: 10. The CDR3 DNA reads as TGTGCCAGTAGTAGATCCGGGACAGGGAGTGTCGGGGAGCTGTTTTTT. Amino acids: CASSRSGTGSVGELFF.

This chain joins TRBV5-1 and TRBJ2-7; D is uncertain. This CDR3 is built from 14 residues. CDR1 and CDR2 (germline): SGHRS, YFSETQ. Deletions cut 0 bases from V and 0 bases from J, with 7 bases between. The CDR3: CASSLGAPSYEQYF. The CDR3 DNA follows: TGCGCCAGCAGCTTGGGGGCACCCTCCTACGAGCAGTACTTC.

V gene TRBV7-2 combines with J gene TRBJ2-3; 16 bases are a match to TRBD2. The CDR3 has 15 residues. CDR1 and CDR2 from the germline V gene are SGHTA and FQGNSA. The V gene end was trimmed by 3 bases and the J gene end by 6 bases; junction bases not matched to a gene: 0. In nucleotides, the CDR3 is TGTGCCAGCAGCTTGGGACTAGCGGGGGGGGATACGCAGTATTTT. The encoded protein is CASSLGLAGGDTQYF. Full variable domain (outside the CDR3, taken from reference TRBV7-2 and TRBJ2-3): GAGVSQSPSNKVTEKGKDVELRCDPISGHTALYWYRQSLGQGLEFLIYFQGNSAPDKSGLPSDRFSAERTGGSVSTLTIQRTQQEDSAVYLCASSLGLAGGDTQYFGPGTRLTVL.

The chain has TRBV2 and TRBJ2-4, with 12 nucleotides matching TRBD2. V shed 3 bases, J shed 6 bases, and the junction held 3 bases outside the gene matches. The V gene's germline CDR1 is SNHLY and CDR2 FYNNEI. The CDR3 totals 15 residues. CDR3 bases: TGTGCCAGCAGTGAGGCTAGCGGGGGGGCAAACATTCAGTACTTC. Translation gives CASSEASGGANIQYF.

The chain joins TRBV2 to TRBJ1-4, with D unresolved. Germline-derived CDR1 and CDR2 are SNHLY and FYNNEI. This CDR3 spans 18 amino acids. Trimming shortened V by 5 bases and J by 5 bases, and 24 bases separated the two germline ends. DNA of the CDR3: TGTGCCAGCAGTACGCTCGTCCCGCCTGGTGCAGAAAATGAAAAACTGTTTTTT. This sequence encodes CASSTLVPPGAENEKLFF.

This chain links TRBV19 with TRBJ2-4; D tentatively reads TRBD1 or TRBD2 (5 bases each). This CDR3 contains 17 residues. Trimming removed 1 base from V and 6 bases from J, with 19 bases in between. Germline-derived CDR1 and CDR2 are LNHDA and SQIVND (reference sequence). CDR3 region: CASSIGRTRGAGNIQYF. CDR3 in DNA: TGTGCCAGTAGTATAGGTCGGACGCGAGGGGCGGGAAACATTCAGTACTTC.

The chain uses TRBV19 and TRBJ2-2; D possibly corresponds to TRBD2 (5 bases). This CDR3 region has 15 residues. V shed 10 bases and J shed 2 bases, with 17 bases lying between them. The germline CDR1 and CDR2 sequences are LNHDA and SQIVND (reference sequence). The CDR3 DNA reads TGTGCCACCCGGGGTGGGCTTAAAAACACCGGGGAGCTGTTTTTT. Residues: CATRGGLKNTGELFF.

This clone was observed once. The genes are TRBV29-1 and TRBJ1-2; D gene ambiguous. Germline CDR1 SQVTM, CDR2 ANQGSEA. Trimming took off 3 bases at V and 3 bases at J, with 5 bases between the two ends. The CDR3 loop spans 11 amino acids. The CDR3 DNA sequence: TGCAGCGTTGACAGGTACTATGGCTACACCTTC. This codes for CSVDRYYGYTF.

The chain combines TRBV2 with TRBJ2-3; 10 bases align to TRBD2. Per the germline V gene, CDR1 is SNHLY and CDR2 is FYNNEI. The CDR3 spans 14 residues. Trimming at V came to 8 bases and at J to 4 bases, leaving 6 bases not matched to a gene. CDR3 amino acids: CASVLTSGSDTQYF. The CDR3 DNA follows: TGTGCCAGCGTGCTGACTAGCGGGTCAGATACGCAGTATTTT. Drawing the rest from reference TRBV2 and TRBJ2-3, the complete variable domain is EPEVTQTPSHQVTQMGQEVILRCVPISNHLYFYWYRQILGQKVEFLVSFYNNEISEKSEIFDDQFSVERPDGSNFTLKIRSTKLEDSAMYFCASVLTSGSDTQYFGPGTRLTVL.

This clone was detected only once. V usage is TRBV9 and J usage is TRBJ2-1, with TRBD2 matching 12 bases. This CDR3 is built from 19 residues. V was pared by 0 bases and J by 1 base, with 8 bases of the junction left unmatched. In germline, CDR1 is SGDLS, CDR2 YYNGEE. This CDR3 reads CASSVVPSGGAWSYNEQFF. DNA of the CDR3: TGTGCCAGCAGCGTAGTCCCTAGCGGGGGGGCCTGGTCCTACAATGAGCAGTTCTTC.

The V and J genes are TRBV16 and TRBJ1-4; D may be TRBD1 (6 bases). The V and J ends lost 5 bases and 5 bases respectively, with 21 bases between them. This CDR3 region has 17 residues. CDR1 and CDR2 (germline): KGHSY, FQNENV. CDR3 amino acids: CASSVLRDKSSNEKLFF. The CDR3, as DNA: TGTGCCAGCAGCGTCCTTCGGGACAAATCTTCGAATGAAAAACTGTTTTTT.

The chain links TRBV19 to TRBJ1-2, with TRBD1 identical over 7 bases. Germline lookup yields CDR1 LNHDA and CDR2 SQIVND (reference sequence). With V trimmed by 8 bases and J by 8 bases, 11 bases remained unmatched. The CDR3 covers 13 residues. In DNA form, the CDR3 reads TGTGCCAGTTTCCCCAGGGGGGGTCGGGGCTACACCTTC. Translation: CASFPRGGRGYTF.

The chain uses TRBV9 and TRBJ2-5, with TRBD1 matching over 9 bases. The CDR3 length is 14 residues. The germline V gene has CDR1 SGDLS and CDR2 YYNGEE. V trimming: 3 bases; J trimming: 5 bases; junction bases outside the gene matches: 5. The CDR3 DNA sequence: TGTGCCAGCAGCGCCAGGGACAGGGCGGAGACCCAGTACTTC. Residues: CASSARDRAETQYF.

The V and J genes are TRBV30 and TRBJ2-7, with TRBD2 matching 7 bases. The length of the CDR3 is 11 residues. After removal of 8 bases from V and 3 bases from J, the junction contained 4 bases not matched to a gene. CDR1 and CDR2 (germline): GTSNPN, SVGIG (reference sequence). The CDR3 DNA sequence: TGTGCCGGCGGGACTATCTACGAGCAGTACTTC. Translating gives CAGGTIYEQYF. Using reference TRBV30 and TRBJ2-7 for the parts outside the CDR3, the full variable domain is SQTIHQWPATLVQPVGSPLSLECTVEGTSNPNLYWYRQAAGRGLQLLFYSVGIGQISSEVPQNLSASRPQDRQFILSSKKLLLSDSGFYLCAGGTIYEQYFGPGTRLTVT.

This sequence joins TRBV5-5 and TRBJ2-4; 9 positions agree with TRBD2. The CDR3 runs to 15 residues. V was pared by 3 bases and J by 9 bases, with 10 bases of the junction left unmatched. CDR1 and CDR2 from the germline V gene are SGHKS and YYEKEE (reference sequence). The CDR3 DNA reads TGTGCCAGCAGCTCGTTAGCGGGGGCCTCGGGCATTCAGTACTTC. Residues: CASSSLAGASGIQYF. The variable domain in full, completed from reference TRBV5-5 and TRBJ2-4, reads DAGVTQSPTHLIKTRGQQVTLRCSPISGHKSVSWYQQVLGQGPQFIFQYYEKEERGRGNFPDRFSARQFPNYSSELNVNALLLGDSALYLCASSSLAGASGIQYFGAGTRLSVL.

The V call is TRBV2, the J call TRBJ2-7; D is unresolved. This CDR3 contains 13 residues. In germline, CDR1 is SNHLY, CDR2 FYNNEI. The germline V and J ends were trimmed by 1 base and 2 bases, with 6 bases remaining between them. DNA for the CDR3: TGTGCCAGCAGTGAAGGATCTGCCTACGAGCAGTACTTC. Its protein is CASSEGSAYEQYF.

This chain joins TRBV19 and TRBJ2-2; TRBD2 matches 11 bases. CDR1 and CDR2 (germline): LNHDA, SQIVND (reference sequence). Trimming cost V 5 bases and J 6 bases; bases outside gene matches: 5. The length of the CDR3 is 15 residues. CDR3 bases: TGTGCCAGTAGTGTGCTGACTAGCGGGGCCGGGGAGCTGTTTTTT. Translating it yields CASSVLTSGAGELFF.

The chain carries TRBV20-1 and TRBJ1-1; D call uncertain. Looked up from germline, CDR1 is DFQATT and CDR2 is SNEGSKA (reference sequence). Trimming shortened V by 1 base and J by 8 bases, and 8 bases separated the two germline ends. The CDR3 has 11 residues. CDR3 nucleotides: TGCAGTGCTAGAGGTCAGATAGAAGCTTTCTTT. Translating it yields CSARGQIEAFF.

This chain connects TRBV28 to TRBJ1-1; 11 positions agree with TRBD1. This CDR3 region has 14 residues. J gave up 11 bases and V 3 bases, and 8 bases lay outside the gene matches. Per germline, CDR1 MDHEN and CDR2 SYDVKM. CDR3 loop: CASSLGGQGAAAFF. The CDR3 DNA follows: TGTGCCAGCAGTTTGGGTGGACAGGGGGCTGCCGCTTTCTTT.

The rearrangement links TRBV11-1 to TRBJ2-2; 11 nucleotides line up with TRBD1. Germline CDR1 is SGHAT and CDR2 is FQDESV (reference sequence). Trimming cost V 5 bases and J 5 bases; bases outside gene matches: 4. The CDR3 totals 15 residues. In nucleotides, the CDR3 is TGTGCCAGCAGCCCGGGACAGGGGGGAACCGGGGAGCTGTTTTTT. This translates into CASSPGQGGTGELFF. Full variable domain (missing parts from reference TRBV11-1 and TRBJ2-2): EAEVAQSPRYKITEKSQAVAFWCDPISGHATLYWYRQILGQGPELLVQFQDESVVDDSQLPKDRFSAERLKGVDSTLKIQPAELGDSAMYLCASSPGQGGTGELFFGEGSRLTVL.